This TCR beta chain is from a study of blood T cells in healthy people across ages. Combining a sample-barcoded 5' primer with a J-beta primer mix, a second PCR ran for roughly 7 to 11 cycles. MiXCR, applied by TCRdb to the 5' RACE reads, yields one record per CDR3 protein. This table holds 1.5 million to 1.8 million distinct CDR3 sequences, approximately 43% found once. CDR1 is SGHAT, CDR2 FQNNGV, per germline. This CDR3 is 13 amino acids long. Trimming stripped 8 bases from V and 1 base from J, with 11 bases between. Only a few counts were recorded for this clonotype. The sample comprised blood. This sequence joins TRBV11-2 and TRBJ1-1; D not resolved. This receptor was taken from a young woman in good health. Here the CDR3 DNA reads TGTGCCAGCTTACAGAATTCGAACACTGAAGCTTTCTTT. It translates to CASLQNSNTEAFF.